This T cell receptor beta chain was identified during a study of shared clonotypes between healthy human individuals. Whole-study context: CD8 memory received one plate per donor, CD8 naive two, CD4 memory three and CD4 naive three.

Germline V CDR1 and CDR2: LGHNA, YSLEER. CDR3 length equals 16 residues. V dropped 1 base and J dropped 4 bases, with 16 bases sitting between them. Repertoires were generated with immunoSEQ multiplex PCR, while TCRdb's copy carries only in-frame clones and drops some. The repertoire has roughly 1,000,000 clones, 78% of them found once; the top ten carry roughly 0.55%. This chain connects TRBV4-3 to TRBJ1-2; no clear D. The source of this sequence is a man between 18 and 35 years old in good health. Some clones in this sample may be carry-over from other donors' samples. The sequenced sample was memory CD4+ T cells from PBMCs. The subset denotes: CD45RA-negative fraction. The CDR3 nucleotides read TGCGCCAGCAGCCAAGTGAGGCTCCTAATGGGCTATGGCTACACCTTC. It codes for CASSQVRLLMGYGYTF.